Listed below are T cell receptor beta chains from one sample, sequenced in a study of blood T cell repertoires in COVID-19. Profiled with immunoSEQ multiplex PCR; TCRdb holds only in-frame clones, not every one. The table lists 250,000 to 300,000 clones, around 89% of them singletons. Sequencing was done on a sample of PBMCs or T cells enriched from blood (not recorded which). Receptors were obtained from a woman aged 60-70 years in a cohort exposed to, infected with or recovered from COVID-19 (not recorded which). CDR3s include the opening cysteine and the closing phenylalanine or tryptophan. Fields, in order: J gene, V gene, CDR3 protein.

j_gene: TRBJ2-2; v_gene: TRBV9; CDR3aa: CASSVNNGELFF
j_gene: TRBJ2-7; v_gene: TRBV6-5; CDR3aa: CASSRTGPQDEQYF
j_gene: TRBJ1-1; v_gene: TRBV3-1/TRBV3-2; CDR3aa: CASSQGGQGNTEAFF
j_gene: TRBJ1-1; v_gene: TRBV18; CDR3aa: CASSTGQGETEAFF
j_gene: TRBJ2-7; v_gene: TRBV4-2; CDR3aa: CASRSGTGSSYEQYF
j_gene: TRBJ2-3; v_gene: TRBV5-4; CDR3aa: CASSPEGPNTDTQYF
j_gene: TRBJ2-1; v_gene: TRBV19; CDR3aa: CASSIGRLAGGPHNEQFF
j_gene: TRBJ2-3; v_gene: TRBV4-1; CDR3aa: CASSPYDRGLADTQYF
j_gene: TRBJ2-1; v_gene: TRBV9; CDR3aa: CASSASGRAADEQFF
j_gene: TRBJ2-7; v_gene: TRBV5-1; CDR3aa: CASSLVAGDTYEQYF
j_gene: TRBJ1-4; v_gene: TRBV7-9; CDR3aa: CASSLTQGANEKLFF
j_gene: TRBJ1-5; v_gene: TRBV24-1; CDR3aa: CATSDRGTNQPQHF
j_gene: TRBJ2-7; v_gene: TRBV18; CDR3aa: CASSSRGSIEQYF
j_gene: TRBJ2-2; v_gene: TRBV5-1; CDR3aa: CASSGLANTGELFF
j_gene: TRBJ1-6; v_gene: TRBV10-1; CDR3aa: CASSERPGDSPLHF
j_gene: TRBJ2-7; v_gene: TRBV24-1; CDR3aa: CATSDLLGVSLYEQYF
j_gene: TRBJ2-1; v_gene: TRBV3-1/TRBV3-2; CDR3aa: CASSQDGGGPWNEQFF
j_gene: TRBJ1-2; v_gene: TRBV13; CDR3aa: CASSLEGTSYGYTF
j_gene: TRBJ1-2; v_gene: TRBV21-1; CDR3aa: CARTRESNYGYTF
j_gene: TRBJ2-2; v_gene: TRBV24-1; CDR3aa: CATSDIPGGTGELFF
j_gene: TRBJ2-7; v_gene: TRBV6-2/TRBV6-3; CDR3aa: CASSPSVPYEQYF
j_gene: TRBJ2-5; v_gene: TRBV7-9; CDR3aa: CASSSHGTGQETQYF
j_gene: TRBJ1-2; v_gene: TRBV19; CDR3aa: CASSISLGQSFYGYTF
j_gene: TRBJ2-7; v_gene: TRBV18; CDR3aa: CASSPWTGETGEQYF
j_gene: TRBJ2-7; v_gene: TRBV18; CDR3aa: CASSPLARGPSYEQYF
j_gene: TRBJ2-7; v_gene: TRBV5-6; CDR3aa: CASSLLAGGEQYF
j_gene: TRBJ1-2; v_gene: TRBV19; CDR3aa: CASREGAGTYGYTF
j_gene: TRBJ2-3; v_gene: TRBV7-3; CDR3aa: CASSFGTSGSFGTDTQYF
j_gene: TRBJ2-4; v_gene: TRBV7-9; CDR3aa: CASSTYQVNIQYF
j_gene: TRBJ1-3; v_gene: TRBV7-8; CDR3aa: CASSSRTGRTGNTIYF
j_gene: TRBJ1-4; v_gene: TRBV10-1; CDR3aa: CASSLLQPRVGTNEKLFF
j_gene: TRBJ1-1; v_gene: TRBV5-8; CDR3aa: CASSLRQFEAFF